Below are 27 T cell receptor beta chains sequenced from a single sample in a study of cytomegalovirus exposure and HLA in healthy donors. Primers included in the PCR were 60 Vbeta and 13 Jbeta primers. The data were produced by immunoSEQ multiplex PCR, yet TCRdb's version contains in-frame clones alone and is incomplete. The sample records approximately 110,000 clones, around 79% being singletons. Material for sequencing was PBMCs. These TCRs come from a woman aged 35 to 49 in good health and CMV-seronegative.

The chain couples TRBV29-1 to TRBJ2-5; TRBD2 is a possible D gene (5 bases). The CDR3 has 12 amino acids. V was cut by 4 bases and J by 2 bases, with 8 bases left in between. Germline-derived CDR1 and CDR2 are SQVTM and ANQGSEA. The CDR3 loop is CSVGPGQETQYF. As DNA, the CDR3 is TGCAGCGTTGGCCCGGGACAAGAGACCCAGTACTTC.

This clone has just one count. Written as DNA, the CDR3 is TGTGCCAGCACTCCCGAGCGCTACAATGAGCAGTTCTTC. As protein: CASTPERYNEQFF. This chain links TRBV7-2 with TRBJ2-1, with D hard to call. Germline CDR1 and CDR2: SGHTA and FQGNSA. Trimming removed 7 bases from V and 3 bases from J, with 10 bases in between. This CDR3 spans 13 amino acids.

The CDR3 sequence is CASSLAPTLAKNIQYF. The CDR3 region has the DNA TGTGCCAGCAGCTTAGCACCGACATTAGCCAAAAACATTCAGTACTTC. This chain connects TRBV7-9 to TRBJ2-4, with D unclear. This CDR3 has 16 residues. Germline assignment: CDR1 SEHNR and CDR2 FQNEAQ (reference sequence). V lost 0 bases, J lost 0 bases, and 9 bases lay in between.

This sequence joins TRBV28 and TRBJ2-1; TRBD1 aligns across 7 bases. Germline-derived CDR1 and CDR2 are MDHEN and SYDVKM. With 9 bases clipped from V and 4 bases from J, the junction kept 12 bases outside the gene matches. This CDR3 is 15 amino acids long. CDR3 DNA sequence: TGTGCCAGGGGGATTGGACAGGATTTATACAATGAGCAGTTCTTC. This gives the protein CARGIGQDLYNEQFF.

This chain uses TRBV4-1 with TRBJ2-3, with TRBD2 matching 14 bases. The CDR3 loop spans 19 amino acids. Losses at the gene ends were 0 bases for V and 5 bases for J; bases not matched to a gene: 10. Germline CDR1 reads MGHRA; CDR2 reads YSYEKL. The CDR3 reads CASSQDAPRLAGGRDTQYF. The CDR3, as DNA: TGCGCCAGCAGCCAAGATGCCCCCAGACTAGCGGGAGGGCGAGATACGCAGTATTTT.

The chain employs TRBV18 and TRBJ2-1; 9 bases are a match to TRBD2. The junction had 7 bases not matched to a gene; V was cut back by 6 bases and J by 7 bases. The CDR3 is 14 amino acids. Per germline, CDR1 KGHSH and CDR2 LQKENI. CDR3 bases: TGTGCCAGCTCGGCGGGGGGGGCCGAAAATGAGCAGTTCTTC. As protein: CASSAGGAENEQFF. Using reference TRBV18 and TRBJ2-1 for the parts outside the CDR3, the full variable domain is NAGVMQNPRHLVRRRGQEARLRCSPMKGHSHVYWYRQLPEEGLKFMVYLQKENIIDESGMPKERFSAEFPKEGPSILRIQQVVRGDSAAYFCASSAGGAENEQFFGPGTRLTVL.

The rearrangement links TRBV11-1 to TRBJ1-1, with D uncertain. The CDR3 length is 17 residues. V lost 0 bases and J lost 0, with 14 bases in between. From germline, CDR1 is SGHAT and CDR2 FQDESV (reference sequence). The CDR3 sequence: CASSLAGSGLLNTEAFF. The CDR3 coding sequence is TGTGCCAGCAGCTTAGCGGGGAGCGGACTTCTGAACACTGAAGCTTTCTTT. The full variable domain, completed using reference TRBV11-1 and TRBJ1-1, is EAEVAQSPRYKITEKSQAVAFWCDPISGHATLYWYRQILGQGPELLVQFQDESVVDDSQLPKDRFSAERLKGVDSTLKIQPAELGDSAMYLCASSLAGSGLLNTEAFFGQGTRLTVV.

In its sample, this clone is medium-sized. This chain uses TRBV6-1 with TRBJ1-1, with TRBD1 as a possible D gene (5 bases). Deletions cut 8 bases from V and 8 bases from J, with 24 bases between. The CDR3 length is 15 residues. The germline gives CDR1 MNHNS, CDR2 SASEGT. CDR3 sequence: CASARQSSGLWEAFF. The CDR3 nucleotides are TGTGCCAGCGCGAGACAGTCTTCCGGTCTGTGGGAAGCTTTCTTT.

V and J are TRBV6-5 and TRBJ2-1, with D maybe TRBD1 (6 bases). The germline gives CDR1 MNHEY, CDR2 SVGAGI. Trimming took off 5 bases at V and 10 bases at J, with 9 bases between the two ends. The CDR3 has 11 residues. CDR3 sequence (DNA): TGTGCCAGCAGTCAGGGGCCCGAGCAGTTCTTC. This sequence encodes CASSQGPEQFF.

In nucleotides, the CDR3 is TGCGCCAGCAGCTTGGCCGGCGGGGAGCTGTTTTTT. Its protein product is CASSLAGGELFF. V is TRBV5-1 and J is TRBJ2-2; D call uncertain. This CDR3 region has 12 residues. Germline loops: CDR1 SGHRS, CDR2 YFSETQ. Trimming pared 0 bases from V and 7 bases from J, leaving 4 bases between.

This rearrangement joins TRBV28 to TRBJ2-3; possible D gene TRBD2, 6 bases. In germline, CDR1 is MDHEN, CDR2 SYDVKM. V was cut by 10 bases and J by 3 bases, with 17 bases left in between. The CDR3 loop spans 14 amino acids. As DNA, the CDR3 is TGTGCCACTACAGTAGGGGCGGGGACAGATACGCAGTATTTT. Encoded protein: CATTVGAGTDTQYF.

CDR3 sequence (DNA): TGTGCCAGCAGCTTAACAGCTAGCGGGGTGTACACAGATACGCAGTATTTT. This codes for CASSLTASGVYTDTQYF. The J gene is TRBJ2-3, the V gene TRBV7-3, with 9 bases that match TRBD2. The CDR3 loop spans 17 amino acids. The germline CDR1 and CDR2 sequences are SGHTA and FQGTGA. V was pared by 0 bases and J by 2 bases, with 6 bases of the junction left unmatched.

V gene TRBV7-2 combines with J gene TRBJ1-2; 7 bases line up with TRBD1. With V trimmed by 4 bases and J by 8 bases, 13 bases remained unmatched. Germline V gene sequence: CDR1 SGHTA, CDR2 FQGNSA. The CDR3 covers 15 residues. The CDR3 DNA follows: TGTGCCAGCAGCTCCTCACAGGGGATGGCTTCCGGCTACACCTTC. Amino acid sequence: CASSSSQGMASGYTF.

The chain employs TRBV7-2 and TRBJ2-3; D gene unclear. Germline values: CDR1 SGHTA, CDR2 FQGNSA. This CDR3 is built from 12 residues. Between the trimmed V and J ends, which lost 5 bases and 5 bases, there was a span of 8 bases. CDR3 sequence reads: CASSPFRDTQYF. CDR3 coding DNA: TGTGCCAGCAGCCCTTTTCGAGATACGCAGTATTTT.

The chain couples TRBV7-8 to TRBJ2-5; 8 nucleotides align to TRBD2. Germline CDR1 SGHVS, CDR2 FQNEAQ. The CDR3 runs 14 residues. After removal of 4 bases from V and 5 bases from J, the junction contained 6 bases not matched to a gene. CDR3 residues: CASSSQGGRETQYF. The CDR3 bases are TGTGCCAGCAGCTCACAGGGCGGGAGGGAGACCCAGTACTTC.

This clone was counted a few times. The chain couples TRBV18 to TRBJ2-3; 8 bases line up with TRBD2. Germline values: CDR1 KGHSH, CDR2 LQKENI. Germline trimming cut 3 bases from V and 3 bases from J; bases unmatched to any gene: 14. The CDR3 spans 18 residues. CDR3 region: CASSPPGSGVAGTDTQYF. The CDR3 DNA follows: TGTGCCAGCTCACCCCCGGGGTCTGGGGTAGCGGGGACAGATACGCAGTATTTT.

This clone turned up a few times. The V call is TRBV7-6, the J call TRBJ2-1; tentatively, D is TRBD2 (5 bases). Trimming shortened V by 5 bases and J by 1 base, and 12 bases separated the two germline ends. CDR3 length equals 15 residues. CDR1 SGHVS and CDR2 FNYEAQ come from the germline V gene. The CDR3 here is CASSTPRDSYNEQFF. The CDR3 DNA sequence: TGTGCCAGCAGCACCCCACGGGATTCCTACAATGAGCAGTTCTTC.

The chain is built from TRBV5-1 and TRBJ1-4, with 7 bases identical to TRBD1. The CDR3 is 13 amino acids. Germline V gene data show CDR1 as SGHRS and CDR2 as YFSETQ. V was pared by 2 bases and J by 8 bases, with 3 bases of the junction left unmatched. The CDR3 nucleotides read TGCGCCAGCAGCTTCGGGACAGAAGAAAAACTGTTTTTT. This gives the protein CASSFGTEEKLFF.

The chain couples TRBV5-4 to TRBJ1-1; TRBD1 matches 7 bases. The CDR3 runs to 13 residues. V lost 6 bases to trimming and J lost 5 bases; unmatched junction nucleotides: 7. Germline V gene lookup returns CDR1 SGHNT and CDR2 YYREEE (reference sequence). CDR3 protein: CASTRDSRTEAFF. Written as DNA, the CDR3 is TGTGCCAGCACCCGGGACAGTCGGACTGAAGCTTTCTTT.

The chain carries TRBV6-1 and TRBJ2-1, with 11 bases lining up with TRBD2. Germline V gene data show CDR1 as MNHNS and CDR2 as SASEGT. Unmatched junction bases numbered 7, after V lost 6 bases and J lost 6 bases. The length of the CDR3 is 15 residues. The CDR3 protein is CASRFTSGSPNEQFF. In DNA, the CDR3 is TGTGCCAGCAGATTTACTAGCGGGAGCCCCAATGAGCAGTTCTTC.

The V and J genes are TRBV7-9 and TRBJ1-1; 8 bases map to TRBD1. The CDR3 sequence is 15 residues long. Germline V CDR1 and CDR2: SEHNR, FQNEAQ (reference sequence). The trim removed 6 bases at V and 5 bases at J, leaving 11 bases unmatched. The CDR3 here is CASRGRTGPGTEAFF. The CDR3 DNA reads TGTGCCAGCAGGGGGCGGACAGGGCCGGGAACTGAAGCTTTCTTT.

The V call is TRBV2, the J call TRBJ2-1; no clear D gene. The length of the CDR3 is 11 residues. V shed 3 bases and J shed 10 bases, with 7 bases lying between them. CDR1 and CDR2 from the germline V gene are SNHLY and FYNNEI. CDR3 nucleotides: TGTGCCAGCAGTGACGGAGTGGAGCAGTTCTTC. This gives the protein CASSDGVEQFF.

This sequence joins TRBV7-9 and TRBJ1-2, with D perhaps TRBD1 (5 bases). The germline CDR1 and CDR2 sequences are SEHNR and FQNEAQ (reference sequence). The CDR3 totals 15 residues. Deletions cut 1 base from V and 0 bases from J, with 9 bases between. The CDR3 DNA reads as TGTGCCAGCAGCTTAGTCAGGGTCCCTAACTATGGCTACACCTTC. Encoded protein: CASSLVRVPNYGYTF. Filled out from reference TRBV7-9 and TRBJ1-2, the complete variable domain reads DTGVSQNPRHKITKRGQNVTFRCDPISEHNRLYWYRQTLGQGPEFLTYFQNEAQLEKSRLLSDRFSAERPKGSFSTLEIQRTEQGDSAMYLCASSLVRVPNYGYTFGSGTRLTVV.

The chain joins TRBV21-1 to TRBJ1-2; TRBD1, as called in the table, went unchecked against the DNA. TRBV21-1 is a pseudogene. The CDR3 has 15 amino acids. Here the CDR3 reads CASSNGTGGNYGYTF. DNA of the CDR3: TGTGCCAGCAGCAATGGGACAGGGGGAAACTATGGCTACACCTTC.

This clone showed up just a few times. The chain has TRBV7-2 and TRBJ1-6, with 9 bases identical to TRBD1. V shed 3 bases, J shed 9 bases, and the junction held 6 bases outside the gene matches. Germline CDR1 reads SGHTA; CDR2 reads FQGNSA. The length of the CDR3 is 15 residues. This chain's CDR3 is CASSFTGTGSSPLHF. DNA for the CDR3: TGTGCCAGCAGCTTCACCGGGACAGGGTCTTCACCCCTCCACTTT.

For the CDR3, the DNA is TGTGCCAGCAGCTTAGCTAGGACAGGCTCCAATGAGCAGTTCTTC. Its translation: CASSLARTGSNEQFF. The V call is TRBV7-8, the J call TRBJ2-1; 7 bases agree with TRBD1. After removal of 0 bases from V and 6 bases from J, the junction contained 5 bases not matched to a gene. Looked up from germline, CDR1 is SGHVS and CDR2 is FQNEAQ. The CDR3 loop spans 15 amino acids.

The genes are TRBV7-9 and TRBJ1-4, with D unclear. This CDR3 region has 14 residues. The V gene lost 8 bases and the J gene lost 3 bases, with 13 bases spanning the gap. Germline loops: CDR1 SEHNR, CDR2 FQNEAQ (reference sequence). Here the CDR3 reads CASRSPGPNEKLFF. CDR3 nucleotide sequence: TGTGCCAGCCGCAGTCCAGGCCCTAATGAAAAACTGTTTTTT.